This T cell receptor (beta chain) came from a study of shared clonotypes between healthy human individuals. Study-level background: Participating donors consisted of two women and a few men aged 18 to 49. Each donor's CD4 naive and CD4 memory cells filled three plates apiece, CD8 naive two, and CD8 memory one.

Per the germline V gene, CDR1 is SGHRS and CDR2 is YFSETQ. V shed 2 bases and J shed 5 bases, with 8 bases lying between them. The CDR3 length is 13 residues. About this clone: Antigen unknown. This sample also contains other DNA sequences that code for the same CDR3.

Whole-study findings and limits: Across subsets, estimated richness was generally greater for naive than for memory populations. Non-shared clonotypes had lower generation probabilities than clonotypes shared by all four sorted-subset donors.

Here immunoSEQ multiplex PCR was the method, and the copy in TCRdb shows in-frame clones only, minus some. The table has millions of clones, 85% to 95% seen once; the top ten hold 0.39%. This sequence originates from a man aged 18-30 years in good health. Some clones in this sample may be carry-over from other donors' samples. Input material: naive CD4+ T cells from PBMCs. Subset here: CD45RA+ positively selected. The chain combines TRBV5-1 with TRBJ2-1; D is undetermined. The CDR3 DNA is TGCGCCAGCAGCTTAGAGCCGAACAATGAGCAGTTCTTC. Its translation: CASSLEPNNEQFF.